This T cell receptor (beta chain) was sequenced in a study of T-cell reconstitution after alpha-beta-depleted transplantation in children. Whole-study findings and limits: It was newly produced T cells that mostly accounted for T-cell counts and diversity one year after transplant.

Per the germline V gene, CDR1 is DFQATT and CDR2 is SNEGSKA (reference sequence). The CDR3 is made up of 17 amino acids. The trim removed 3 bases at V and 2 bases at J, leaving 13 bases unmatched. TCRbeta library construction was performed incorporating unique molecular identifiers. TCRdb redid the calling of the PCR reads with MiXCR, one entry per CDR3 protein. This sample carries around 600,000 distinct CDR3 sequences, 23% of them seen once, and the ten largest clones take roughly 14%. Of note for this clonotype: No antigen is known for it.

The V and J genes are TRBV20-1 and TRBJ2-1, with TRBD1 matching 7 bases. Here the sequenced sample was PBMCs, mostly from graft donor cells, taken 360 days after TCRalphabeta/CD19-depleted stem cell transplant. The source of this sequence is a boy under three years old who had a stem cell transplant for acute myeloid leukemia, so the T cells may come from the graft donor. The CDR3 DNA is TGCAGTGCTAGCCTAGACAGGGCAATCTCTACCTACAATGAGCAGTTCTTC. This gives the protein CSASLDRAISTYNEQFF.